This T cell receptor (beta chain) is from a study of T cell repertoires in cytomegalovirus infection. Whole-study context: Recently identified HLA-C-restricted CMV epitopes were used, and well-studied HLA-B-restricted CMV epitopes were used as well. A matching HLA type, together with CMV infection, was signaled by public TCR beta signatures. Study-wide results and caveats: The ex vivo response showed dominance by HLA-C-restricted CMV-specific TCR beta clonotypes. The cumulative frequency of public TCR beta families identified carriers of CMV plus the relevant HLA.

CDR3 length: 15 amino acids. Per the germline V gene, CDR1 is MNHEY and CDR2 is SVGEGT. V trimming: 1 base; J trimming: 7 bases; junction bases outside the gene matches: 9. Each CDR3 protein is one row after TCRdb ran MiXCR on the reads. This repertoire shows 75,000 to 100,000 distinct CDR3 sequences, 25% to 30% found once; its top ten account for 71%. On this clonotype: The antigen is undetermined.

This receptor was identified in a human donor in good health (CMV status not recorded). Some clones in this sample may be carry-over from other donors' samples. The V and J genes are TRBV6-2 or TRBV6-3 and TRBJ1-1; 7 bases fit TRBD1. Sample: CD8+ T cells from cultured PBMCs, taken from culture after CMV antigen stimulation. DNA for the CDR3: TGTGCCAGCAGTTACTTGCTGGGACAGAAATATGAAGCTTTCTTT. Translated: CASSYLLGQKYEAFF.